Detailed here is one T cell receptor beta chain. Its antigen is unknown. This record comes from a study of response to subunit inactivated influenza vaccine. Study results and caveats: Each seasonal influenza vaccination, the authors suggested, recruits few new T cells.

TCRdb passed the RT-PCR reads through MiXCR, listing each CDR3 protein once. The data show more than 550,000 distinct CDR3 sequences, with approximately 10% seen just once and about 9.4% held by the top ten. The sequence derives from a man aged 50-59 years who received an inactivated influenza vaccine. The sample consisted of PBMCs from blood, taken on the day of vaccination.

This CDR3 reads CASSYSGPGANVLTF. As DNA, the CDR3 is TGTGCCAGCAGTTACTCGGGTCCTGGGGCCAACGTCCTGACTTTC. The gene calls are TRBV6-5 and TRBJ2-6; D remains ambiguous. Trimming removed 0 bases at V and 2 bases at J, with 5 bases between. Germline V gene sequence: CDR1 MNHEY, CDR2 SVGAGI. The CDR3 has 15 amino acids.